This TCR beta chain was recorded in a study of blood T cells in healthy people across ages. V was shortened by 6 bases and J by 5 bases, with 17 bases between the two germline ends. This CDR3 is built from 14 residues. Primed by a sample-barcoded 5' primer and a J-beta primer mix, a second PCR proceeded for roughly 6 to 12 cycles. TCRdb processed the 5' RACE reads anew with MiXCR; each CDR3 protein has one entry. The data contain about 730,000 distinct CDR3 sequences, about 40% of them singletons. V usage is TRBV12-3 or TRBV12-4 and J usage is TRBJ2-7, with D perhaps TRBD1 (6 bases). Sequencing was performed on blood. The clonotype comes from a woman in her sixties in good health. The CDR3: CASRRRASGDEQYF. The CDR3 DNA is TGTGCCAGCAGACGTAGGGCCTCAGGGGACGAGCAGTACTTC.